What follows describes a single T cell receptor beta chain. The sample holds other DNA sequences that translate to the same CDR3. The record originates from a study of shared clonotypes between healthy human individuals. Germline V gene data show CDR1 as SNHLY and CDR2 as FYNNEI. V trimming: 6 bases; J trimming: 1 base; junction bases outside the gene matches: 4. This CDR3 comprises 14 residues. The method was immunoSEQ multiplex PCR; TCRdb's version includes in-frame clones alone and lacks a portion of them. The sample includes about 490,000 clones, around 73% of them seen just once. Source material: PBMCs. The sequence derives from a middle-aged woman in good health. Some clones in this sample may be carry-over from other donors' samples. This chain links TRBV2 with TRBJ2-5; 8 nucleotides agree with TRBD1. The CDR3 reads CASSKDRGQETQYF. CDR3 DNA sequence: TGTGCCAGCAGCAAAGACAGGGGCCAAGAGACCCAGTACTTC.